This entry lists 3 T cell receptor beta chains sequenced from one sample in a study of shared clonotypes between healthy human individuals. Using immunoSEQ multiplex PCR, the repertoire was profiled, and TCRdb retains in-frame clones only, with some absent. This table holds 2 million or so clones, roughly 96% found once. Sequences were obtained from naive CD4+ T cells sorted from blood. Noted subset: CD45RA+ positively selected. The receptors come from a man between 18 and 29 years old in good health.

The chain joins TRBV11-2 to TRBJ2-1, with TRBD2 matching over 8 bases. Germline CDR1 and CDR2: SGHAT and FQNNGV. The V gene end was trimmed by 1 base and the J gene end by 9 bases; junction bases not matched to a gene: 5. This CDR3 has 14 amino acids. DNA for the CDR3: TGTGCCAGCAGCTTAGCGGGAGGGCTCGGTGAGCAGTTCTTC. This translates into CASSLAGGLGEQFF.

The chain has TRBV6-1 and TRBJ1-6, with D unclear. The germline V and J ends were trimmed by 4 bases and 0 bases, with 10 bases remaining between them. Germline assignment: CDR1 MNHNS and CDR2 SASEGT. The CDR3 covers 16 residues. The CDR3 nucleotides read TGTGCCAGCAGTGTACACAGCGGCTCCTATAATTCACCCCTCCACTTT. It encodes CASSVHSGSYNSPLHF.

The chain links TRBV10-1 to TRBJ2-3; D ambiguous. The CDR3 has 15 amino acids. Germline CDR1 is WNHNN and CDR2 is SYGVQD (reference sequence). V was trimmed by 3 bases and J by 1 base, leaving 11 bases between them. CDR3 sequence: CASSDQLSGTDTQYF. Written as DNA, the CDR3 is TGCGCCAGCAGTGATCAGCTGTCGGGCACAGATACGCAGTATTTT.